These 17 T cell receptor beta chains came from one sample sequenced in a study of breast tumors, draining lymph nodes, adjacent tissues. MiXCR was run by TCRdb on the multiplex PCR reads, yielding one entry per CDR3 protein. Of under 150,000 distinct CDR3 sequences in the sample, around 20% are singletons; the top ten hold around 2.7%. Samples came from axillary lymph nodes draining the breast cancer. The sequencing input was axillary lymph node tissue. Receptors originate from a female donor with breast cancer. Some clones in this sample may be carry-over from other donors' samples.

This clonotype was counted only a few times. V is TRBV7-3 and J is TRBJ1-5; D not resolved. Germline CDR1 and CDR2: SGHTA and FQGTGA. Deletions cut 2 bases from V and 0 bases from J, with 2 bases between. CDR3 size: 13 residues. As DNA, the CDR3 is TGTGCCAGCAGCTTAGCTAGCAATCAGCCCCAGCATTTT. Translating it yields CASSLASNQPQHF.

This clonotype was detected many times. CDR3 loop: CASTPQGYYGYTF. The CDR3 coding sequence is TGTGCCAGCACCCCCCAGGGTTACTATGGCTACACCTTC. The genes are TRBV12-3 or TRBV12-4 and TRBJ1-2; possibly TRBD1 for D (5 bases). This CDR3 comprises 13 residues. V lost 7 bases and J lost 3, with 12 bases in between.

As concerns this clonotype: A clone one base away is much larger, so this may be a read error. J is TRBJ1-2 and V is TRBV6-1, with a weak D call TRBD1 (5 bases). The CDR3 has 13 amino acids. Germline V CDR1 and CDR2: MNHNS, SASEGT. Trimming pared 1 base from V and 3 bases from J, leaving 6 bases between. Here the CDR3 DNA reads TGTGCCAGCAGTGAAGGGGGCCACTATGGCTACACCTTC. This encodes CASSEGGHYGYTF.

Points on this clonotype: A much more abundant neighbour one base away suggests this may be a read error. The chain combines TRBV20-1 with TRBJ1-5; 9 bases fit TRBD1. Germline-derived CDR1 and CDR2 are DFQATT and SNEGSKA (reference sequence). The CDR3 is 15 amino acids. Trimming at V came to 3 bases and at J to 2 bases, leaving 5 bases not matched to a gene. The DNA for the CDR3 is TGCAGTGCTAGTATGAGGGACAGGGGCAATCAGCCCCAGCATTTT. Protein product: CSASMRDRGNQPQHF.

This clonotype was counted at least ten times. The rearrangement uses TRBV18 and TRBJ2-7; 7 positions agree with TRBD1. J lost 0 bases, V lost 5 bases, and 1 base had no gene match. Germline loops: CDR1 KGHSH, CDR2 LQKENI. CDR3 length: 13 amino acids. CDR3 sequence: CASSGTVSYEQYF. The CDR3 coding sequence is TGTGCCAGCTCAGGGACAGTCTCCTACGAGCAGTACTTC.

This clonotype was detected a few times. This chain links TRBV28 with TRBJ1-6; unclear D gene. Germline V gene data show CDR1 as MDHEN and CDR2 as SYDVKM. The CDR3 is made up of 15 amino acids. Trimming stripped 0 bases from V and 6 bases from J, with 9 bases between. DNA for the CDR3: TGTGCCAGCAGTTTATGGCTAGGCGGTAATTCACCCCTCCACTTT. It codes for CASSLWLGGNSPLHF.

A word on this clonotype: Possible read error: a much larger clone is one base away. V gene TRBV29-1 combines with J gene TRBJ2-5, with 8 bases identical to TRBD2. With 7 bases clipped from V and 7 bases from J, the junction kept 11 bases outside the gene matches. Looked up from germline, CDR1 is SQVTM and CDR2 is ANQGSEA. This CDR3 has 13 residues. The CDR3 sequence: CSALSRGGATQYF. CDR3 nucleotides: TGCAGCGCTCTTTCCCGGGGGGGAGCGACCCAGTACTTC.

In its sample, this clonotype was seen a few times. The chain carries TRBV11-2 and TRBJ2-1; 7 nucleotides align to TRBD1. This CDR3 spans 15 amino acids. The J segment lost 6 bases and the V segment lost 6 bases, leaving 11 bases of the junction unmatched. In germline, CDR1 is SGHAT, CDR2 FQNNGV. CDR3 amino acids: CASSLTGEILNEQFF. Here the CDR3 DNA reads TGTGCCAGCAGTCTAACAGGGGAGATTCTCAATGAGCAGTTCTTC.

This clonotype was seen at least ten times. The V and J genes are TRBV6-1 and TRBJ1-2; 9 nucleotides agree with TRBD1. The CDR3 runs to 12 residues. Germline assignment: CDR1 MNHNS and CDR2 SASEGT. V shed 7 bases and J 6 bases; nucleotides not matched to a gene: 3. The CDR3 DNA sequence: TGTGCCAGCATTGGGACAGGGAATGGCTACACCTTC. Translation gives CASIGTGNGYTF.

The V and J genes are TRBV6-6 and TRBJ2-2; 13 bases match TRBD2. Trimming took 6 bases from V and 9 from J; bases not matched to a gene: 7. This CDR3 has 15 amino acids. Germline V lookup: CDR1 MNHNY, CDR2 SVGAGI (reference sequence). CDR3 DNA sequence: TGTGCCAGCAGCCTAGGACTAGCGGGAGCCAGGGAGCTGTTTTTT. Amino acids: CASSLGLAGARELFF.

The sample holds a few counts of this clonotype. V gene TRBV30 combines with J gene TRBJ2-5; D is uncertain. Germline V gene data show CDR1 as GTSNPN and CDR2 as SVGIG (reference sequence). With 0 bases removed from V and 2 bases from J, the gap between germline ends came to 10 bases. The length of the CDR3 is 14 residues. The DNA for the CDR3 is TGTGCCTGGAGTGTAGGTTCCAGGCAAGAGACCCAGTACTTC. Its protein product is CAWSVGSRQETQYF. The full variable domain, with the rest looked up from reference TRBV30 and TRBJ2-5, is SQTIHQWPATLVQPVGSPLSLECTVEGTSNPNLYWYRQAAGRGLQLLFYSVGIGQISSEVPQNLSASRPQDRQFILSSKKLLLSDSGFYLCAWSVGSRQETQYFGPGTRLLVL.

This clonotype showed up just once. Given the absence of the conserved phenylalanine or tryptophan at the CDR3 end, a read error is likely. The J gene is TRBJ2-2, the V gene TRBV4-1; 10 bases match TRBD2. Per germline, CDR1 MGHRA and CDR2 YSYEKL. V shed 2 bases and J 7 bases; nucleotides not matched to a gene: 16. The CDR3 has 19 residues. CDR3 sequence: CASSQPSGSRRGKSGELFS. The CDR3 DNA reads TGCGCCAGCAGCCAACCTAGCGGGAGTAGGCGGGGGAAAAGCGGGGAGCTGTTTTCT.

For this clonotype: A much larger clone lies a single base off, so this may be a read error. This CDR3 is missing its conserved last phenylalanine or tryptophan, likely due to a read error. The DNA for the CDR3 is TGTGCCAGCAGCCATGGAATGGAGGGCTCTGGCTACACCGTC. This gives the protein CASSHGMEGSGYTV. The rearrangement uses TRBV3-1 and TRBJ1-2; D unresolved. This CDR3 is built from 14 residues. V was cut by 3 bases and J by 7 bases, with 15 bases left in between. Germline V CDR1 and CDR2: LGHDT, YNNKEL (reference sequence).

V and J are TRBV14 and TRBJ2-1; D uncertain. Trimming removed 3 bases from V and 4 bases from J, with 7 bases in between. The CDR3 contains 13 residues. The V gene's germline CDR1 is SGHDN and CDR2 FVKESK. This CDR3 reads CASSHVNYNEQFF. The DNA for the CDR3 is TGTGCCAGCAGCCATGTGAATTACAATGAGCAGTTCTTC.

The sample holds a few counts of this clonotype. The V gene is TRBV7-9, the J gene TRBJ2-5; D might be TRBD2 (6 bases). The germline V gene encodes CDR1 SEHNR and CDR2 FQNEAQ (reference sequence). The CDR3 consists of 16 residues. The ends were cut back, 7 bases at V and 3 bases at J, with 21 bases in the middle. The CDR3 sequence: CASTYVADPLEETQYF. The DNA for the CDR3 is TGTGCCAGCACCTACGTAGCGGACCCCCTAGAAGAGACCCAGTACTTC.

This clonotype was picked up one time. An end of the junction does not agree with germline; a read error may underlie this. The chain carries TRBV12-3 or TRBV12-4 and TRBJ2-6, with D possibly TRBD1 on 8 matching bases. The length of the CDR3 is 15 residues. CDR3 sequence (DNA): TGTGCCAGCAGCGCCAACAGGGGGGGGGCCAGCGTCCTGACTTTC. Its protein product is CASSANRGGASVLTF.

Many counts were recorded for this clonotype. This chain links TRBV20-1 with TRBJ1-5, with a tentative D call TRBD1 (6 bases). The CDR3 has 15 residues. Trimming took off 3 bases at V and 1 base at J, with 13 bases between the two ends. Germline loops: CDR1 DFQATT, CDR2 SNEGSKA (reference sequence). The CDR3 spells CSARFQGRSNQPQHF. CDR3 DNA sequence: TGCAGTGCTAGGTTTCAGGGGCGAAGCAATCAGCCCCAGCATTTT.